This T cell receptor beta chain was captured in a study of beta chain features in type 1 diabetes. Study-level background: No age, gender or cell yield differences were seen between patients and healthy donors.

On this clone itself: Its antigen is still unknown.

The entirety of the isolated RNA underwent reverse transcription, so expressed TCRB transcripts were sequenced. Only in-frame clones appear in the TCRdb table, and some are missing; sequencing was by immunoSEQ multiplex PCR. The sample lists just over 600,000 clones, about 14% occurring once. Points from the study as a whole: Relative to healthy donors, patients appeared to have naive, central memory and Treg TCRB repertoires that were more similar.

Germline CDR1 and CDR2: SGHVS and FNYEAQ. Trimming pared 4 bases from V and 4 bases from J, leaving 17 bases between. The CDR3 contains 17 residues. The sequence derives from a man between 18 and 29 years old in good health. The rearrangement links TRBV7-6 to TRBJ2-6; D is undetermined. The sequenced sample was naive CD4+ T cells from blood. CDR3 amino acids: CASSSAPLRRGANVLTF. CDR3 in DNA: TGTGCCAGCAGCTCAGCTCCCCTGAGGAGAGGGGCCAACGTCCTGACTTTC.